This is a list of T cell receptor beta chains from one sample in a study of cytomegalovirus exposure and HLA in healthy donors. The repertoire was sequenced with immunoSEQ multiplex PCR; TCRdb's copy has only in-frame clones and lacks some. The sample includes around 44,000 clones, about nine tenths of them seen just once. The sequencing sample was made of PBMCs. The receptors derive from a woman aged 40 to 50 in good health and CMV-seropositive. Both conserved end residues are part of each CDR3. The order of the fields is D gene, clone size, V gene, J gene, CDR3 DNA, CDR3 protein. A D gene is named only where the DNA matches it firmly. Clone size appears in some rows only: once, few, many, or a class for an expanded clone.

d_gene: NA
abundance: few
v_gene: TRBV15
j_gene: TRBJ1-2
CDR3nt: TGTGCCACCAGCAGGGGACGGGGGGTTGGTGGCTACACCTTC
CDR3aa: CATSRGRGVGGYTF

d_gene: TRBD1
abundance: NA
v_gene: TRBV27
j_gene: TRBJ2-7
CDR3nt: TGTGCCAGCAGAGGTCCGGGACAGGCGGGTTACGAGCAGTACTTC
CDR3aa: CASRGPGQAGYEQYF

d_gene: NA
abundance: NA
v_gene: TRBV30
j_gene: TRBJ2-3
CDR3nt: TGTGCCTGGAGCGGGCGGAGGGATACGCAGTATTTT
CDR3aa: CAWSGRRDTQYF

d_gene: TRBD1
abundance: NA
v_gene: TRBV6-6
j_gene: TRBJ1-1
CDR3nt: TGTGCCAGCAGGGGACAGGGGGCAACTCTGAACACTGAAGCTTTCTTT
CDR3aa: CASRGQGATLNTEAFF

d_gene: NA
abundance: NA
v_gene: TRBV10-2
j_gene: TRBJ2-2
CDR3nt: TGCGCCAGCAGAAGCCCCCGAGCCGGGGAGCTGTTTTTT
CDR3aa: CASRSPRAGELFF

d_gene: TRBD2
abundance: NA
v_gene: TRBV5-4
j_gene: TRBJ2-3
CDR3nt: TGTGCCAGCAGCTTGGCTAGCGGGGGGGCCGGCCCCTATACGCAGTATTTT
CDR3aa: CASSLASGGAGPYTQYF

d_gene: TRBD1
abundance: NA
v_gene: TRBV19
j_gene: TRBJ2-2
CDR3nt: TGTGCCAGTCGCCCTCCCGGGACAGTTAACACCGGGGAGCTGTTTTTT
CDR3aa: CASRPPGTVNTGELFF

d_gene: TRBD1
abundance: NA
v_gene: TRBV19
j_gene: TRBJ1-1
CDR3nt: TGTGCCAGTAGTAGACCGAGACAGGGAATGGGAACTGAAGCTTTCTTT
CDR3aa: CASSRPRQGMGTEAFF

d_gene: NA
abundance: NA
v_gene: TRBV19
j_gene: TRBJ2-6
CDR3nt: TGTGCCAGTAGTGATACTTCGGCTGGGGCCAACGTCCTGACTTTC
CDR3aa: CASSDTSAGANVLTF

d_gene: TRBD2
abundance: NA
v_gene: TRBV7-2
j_gene: TRBJ2-1
CDR3nt: TGTGCCAGCAGTTCTTTCCAGACTAGCGGGGGGGCGGGTGAGCAGTTCTTC
CDR3aa: CASSSFQTSGGAGEQFF

d_gene: TRBD1
abundance: once
v_gene: TRBV19
j_gene: TRBJ2-7
CDR3nt: TGTGCCAGTAGTGCCAAGACCTTTCCGGGACAGGGGATATTGTACGAGCAGTACTTC
CDR3aa: CASSAKTFPGQGILYEQYF

d_gene: NA
abundance: NA
v_gene: TRBV6-6
j_gene: TRBJ1-2
CDR3nt: TGTGCCAGCATTACGAGGGGGGGTTATGGCTACACCTTC
CDR3aa: CASITRGGYGYTF

d_gene: NA
abundance: NA
v_gene: TRBV2
j_gene: TRBJ1-1
CDR3nt: TGTGCCAGCAGGGGCCAGATAAACACTGAAGCTTTCTTT
CDR3aa: CASRGQINTEAFF

d_gene: NA
abundance: NA
v_gene: TRBV4-1
j_gene: TRBJ1-3
CDR3nt: TGCGCCAGCAGCCAAGCCCAGGGAGGAAACACCATATATTTT
CDR3aa: CASSQAQGGNTIYF

d_gene: TRBD1
abundance: NA
v_gene: TRBV28
j_gene: TRBJ1-2
CDR3nt: TGTGCCAGCAGTTTAAGCTACAGGACAGGGAGCTATGGCTACACCTTC
CDR3aa: CASSLSYRTGSYGYTF

d_gene: TRBD2
abundance: NA
v_gene: TRBV19
j_gene: TRBJ2-1
CDR3nt: TGTGCCAGTAGTATTTGGCAAGCGGGGGGCAAATACAATGAGCAGTTCTTC
CDR3aa: CASSIWQAGGKYNEQFF

d_gene: NA
abundance: NA
v_gene: TRBV11-3
j_gene: TRBJ2-5
CDR3nt: TGTGCCAGCAGCTTCCTCTCCGGGGAGACCCAGTACTTC
CDR3aa: CASSFLSGETQYF

d_gene: TRBD1
abundance: NA
v_gene: TRBV10-1
j_gene: TRBJ2-1
CDR3nt: TGCGCCAGCAGTGACCTGGGACAGGGAGCCTACAATGAGCAGTTCTTC
CDR3aa: CASSDLGQGAYNEQFF

d_gene: NA
abundance: NA
v_gene: TRBV14
j_gene: TRBJ2-5
CDR3nt: TGTGCCAGCAGCCCGGGACTGGGGGAGACCCAGTACTTC
CDR3aa: CASSPGLGETQYF

d_gene: NA
abundance: NA
v_gene: TRBV7-9
j_gene: TRBJ2-7
CDR3nt: TGTGCCAGCAGCTTAGGGTTCGGCTACGAGCAGTACTTC
CDR3aa: CASSLGFGYEQYF

d_gene: NA
abundance: NA
v_gene: TRBV6-6
j_gene: TRBJ2-7
CDR3nt: TGTGCCAGCAGTCACACAGGGCCATCTGTCTACGAGCAGTACTTC
CDR3aa: CASSHTGPSVYEQYF

d_gene: NA
abundance: once
v_gene: TRBV18
j_gene: TRBJ2-7
CDR3nt: TGTGCCAGCTCAACCCGGTCCGTGCTCGAGCAGTACTTC
CDR3aa: CASSTRSVLEQYF

d_gene: TRBD1
abundance: NA
v_gene: TRBV4-1
j_gene: TRBJ1-4
CDR3nt: TGCGCCAGCAGCCAAGGGGGACAGCCGGGTGAAAAACTGTTTTTT
CDR3aa: CASSQGGQPGEKLFF

d_gene: NA
abundance: NA
v_gene: TRBV11-2
j_gene: TRBJ1-1
CDR3nt: TGTGCCAGCCCCAATGGGGCTTCGGAGGGCACTGAAGCTTTCTTT
CDR3aa: CASPNGASEGTEAFF

d_gene: NA
abundance: NA
v_gene: TRBV29-1
j_gene: TRBJ2-3
CDR3nt: TGCAGCGTTAGGACAGGCACAGATACGCAGTATTTT
CDR3aa: CSVRTGTDTQYF

d_gene: TRBD2
abundance: NA
v_gene: TRBV6-4
j_gene: TRBJ2-3
CDR3nt: TGTGCCAGCAGTGTGCGGGGGGGCACAGATACGCAGTATTTT
CDR3aa: CASSVRGGTDTQYF

d_gene: TRBD2
abundance: once
v_gene: TRBV28
j_gene: TRBJ2-5
CDR3nt: TGTGCCAGCAGTTCCAGGACTAGCGGGAGGTGGGGAGAGACCCAGTACTTC
CDR3aa: CASSSRTSGRWGETQYF

d_gene: TRBD1
abundance: once
v_gene: TRBV28
j_gene: TRBJ1-1
CDR3nt: TGTGCCACCTTCCCGGGACAGATGAACACTGAAGCTTTCTTT
CDR3aa: CATFPGQMNTEAFF

d_gene: TRBD1
abundance: once
v_gene: TRBV14
j_gene: TRBJ1-1
CDR3nt: TGTGCCAGCAGCCTACAGGGGAAGAACACTGAAGCTTTCTTT
CDR3aa: CASSLQGKNTEAFF

d_gene: TRBD1
abundance: NA
v_gene: TRBV5-1
j_gene: TRBJ1-1
CDR3nt: TGCGCCAGCAGCAGGACAGGGGACAACACTGAAGCTTTCTTT
CDR3aa: CASSRTGDNTEAFF

d_gene: NA
abundance: NA
v_gene: TRBV28
j_gene: TRBJ1-1
CDR3nt: TGTGCCAGCAGCAAACAGCCAATATTTACTCCGAACACTGGAGCTTTCTTT
CDR3aa: CASSKQPIFTPNTGAFF

d_gene: TRBD2
abundance: NA
v_gene: TRBV13
j_gene: TRBJ2-1
CDR3nt: TGTGCCAGCAGCTTCCTGACTAGCGGATACAATGAGCAGTTCTTC
CDR3aa: CASSFLTSGYNEQFF

d_gene: TRBD2
abundance: few
v_gene: TRBV28
j_gene: TRBJ2-1
CDR3nt: TGTGCCAGCAGGTATAGCGGGGGCTCCTACAATGAGCAGTTCTTC
CDR3aa: CASRYSGGSYNEQFF

d_gene: TRBD1
abundance: once
v_gene: TRBV5-1
j_gene: TRBJ1-1
CDR3nt: TGCGCCAGCAGCCTAACAGGGGTGAACACTGAAGCTTTCTTT
CDR3aa: CASSLTGVNTEAFF

d_gene: NA
abundance: NA
v_gene: TRBV27
j_gene: TRBJ1-2
CDR3nt: TGTGCCAGCAGTAATGTTGAGGTCGGTGGCTACACCTTC
CDR3aa: CASSNVEVGGYTF

d_gene: NA
abundance: NA
v_gene: TRBV28
j_gene: TRBJ1-1
CDR3nt: TGTGCCAGCACCTCCAGCGGGGGTAACACTGAAGCTTTCTTT
CDR3aa: CASTSSGGNTEAFF

d_gene: TRBD2
abundance: NA
v_gene: TRBV7-9
j_gene: TRBJ2-3
CDR3nt: TGTGCCAGCATATTAGGAGCGGGAGCGTACACAGATACGCAGTATTTT
CDR3aa: CASILGAGAYTDTQYF

d_gene: NA
abundance: NA
v_gene: TRBV19
j_gene: TRBJ2-2
CDR3nt: TGTGCCAGCCGAGGAAGAGGGAACACCGGGGAGCTGTTTTTT
CDR3aa: CASRGRGNTGELFF

d_gene: NA
abundance: NA
v_gene: TRBV5-1
j_gene: TRBJ2-1
CDR3nt: TGCGCCAGCAGCCCGCCGACAGGAGGACTTTACAATGAGCAGTTCTTC
CDR3aa: CASSPPTGGLYNEQFF